The 27 T cell receptor beta chains in this list originate from one sample, sequenced in a study of blood T cell repertoires in COVID-19. Measured with immunoSEQ multiplex PCR; TCRdb has only the in-frame clones, and not every one. The repertoire holds around 270,000 clones, about 87% seen once, with around 3.1% in the top ten. Sequenced material: PBMCs or T cells enriched from blood (not recorded which). Source of these receptors: a woman between 40 and 50 years old who had been exposed to COVID-19.

This rearrangement joins TRBV4-3 to TRBJ2-3; D perhaps matches TRBD2 (6 bases). V was trimmed by 0 bases and J by 0 bases, leaving 19 bases between them. Germline V gene lookup returns CDR1 LGHNA and CDR2 YSLEER. The CDR3 is 19 amino acids. The CDR3 here is CASSQEEPGVTSSTDTQYF. The CDR3 DNA sequence: TGCGCCAGCAGCCAAGAGGAACCGGGAGTGACTTCTAGCACAGATACGCAGTATTTT.

The V call is TRBV24-1, the J call TRBJ2-3; weak D call: TRBD1 (5 bases). The V end lost 9 bases, the J end lost 5 bases, and 11 bases lay between the germline ends. This CDR3 has 12 residues. Germline V lookup: CDR1 KGHDR, CDR2 SFDVKD. CDR3 region: CATFPTEDTQYF. In DNA form, the CDR3 reads TGTGCCACCTTCCCGACAGAAGATACGCAGTATTTT.

CDR3 DNA: TGTGCCAGCAGTTTAAACGGGTACTATGGCTACACCTTC. This gives the protein CASSLNGYYGYTF. The chain recombines TRBV28 with TRBJ1-2; D is ambiguous. The CDR3 covers 13 residues. CDR1 is MDHEN, CDR2 SYDVKM, per germline. V was shortened by 2 bases and J by 3 bases, with 7 bases between the two germline ends.

This chain uses TRBV28 with TRBJ2-3, with TRBD2 identical over 10 bases. V lost 5 bases to trimming and J lost 2 bases; unmatched junction nucleotides: 7. The CDR3 spans 16 residues. CDR1 and CDR2 (germline): MDHEN, SYDVKM. CDR3 sequence: CASSSIAGGSTDTQYF. DNA of the CDR3: TGTGCCAGCAGTAGCATAGCGGGGGGTTCCACAGATACGCAGTATTTT.

CDR3 DNA: TGTGCCAGCAGCTCCGCGGGGCACACTGAAGCTTTCTTT. Translation gives CASSSAGHTEAFF. This chain joins TRBV7-3 and TRBJ1-1; D perhaps matches TRBD1 (5 bases). V lost 4 bases to trimming and J lost 3 bases, with 9 bases between them. Germline V lookup: CDR1 SGHTA, CDR2 FQGTGA. The CDR3 spans 13 residues.

CDR3 amino acids: CASSEPRGVKNEQFF. The CDR3 nucleotides read TGTGCCAGCAGTGAACCCAGGGGAGTGAAAAATGAGCAGTTCTTC. This chain connects TRBV25-1 to TRBJ2-1, with D perhaps TRBD1 (6 bases). Looked up from germline, CDR1 is MGHDK and CDR2 is SYGVNS. This CDR3 is 15 amino acids long. Trimming removed 2 bases at V and 7 bases at J, with 15 bases between.

The genes are TRBV7-2 and TRBJ2-1, with 8 bases matching TRBD2. Germline CDR1 SGHTA, CDR2 FQGNSA. The ends lost 6 bases at V and 0 bases at J; junction bases unmatched: 7. This CDR3 has 16 amino acids. DNA of the CDR3: TGTGCCAGCAGTCCCGGGGGGGTGAGCTCCTACAATGAGCAGTTCTTC. Translated, it gives CASSPGGVSSYNEQFF.

DNA for the CDR3: TGTGCCAGCAAAGCGGGACTAGCGGGGGAGAAGCCCGGTATAGTCTACGAGCAGTACTTC. It translates to CASKAGLAGEKPGIVYEQYF. J is TRBJ2-7 and V is TRBV5-4, with TRBD2 identical over 14 bases. Germline loops: CDR1 SGHNT, CDR2 YYREEE (reference sequence). V trimming: 6 bases; J trimming: 3 bases; junction bases outside the gene matches: 20. The CDR3 is made up of 20 amino acids.

The chain carries TRBV4-2 and TRBJ1-2; tentative D call: TRBD1 (5 bases). V lost 3 bases and J lost 8, with 16 bases in between. The CDR3 is 14 residues long. CDR1 is LGHNA and CDR2 is YNFKEQ in the germline V gene. CDR3 DNA sequence: TGTGCCAGCAGCCACCTTATGACAGCCCTCGGCTACACCTTC. Translating it yields CASSHLMTALGYTF.

The chain joins TRBV14 to TRBJ2-3; possibly TRBD2 for D (5 bases). Germline V gives CDR1 SGHDN, CDR2 FVKESK. The V gene lost 2 bases and the J gene lost 6 bases, with 12 bases spanning the gap. The CDR3 totals 14 residues. CDR3 protein: CASSQSGGGDTQYF. In DNA, the CDR3 is TGTGCCAGCAGCCAAAGCGGCGGAGGCGATACGCAGTATTTT.

V and J are TRBV2 and TRBJ2-2, with a possible D match to TRBD2 (6 bases). Germline assignment: CDR1 SNHLY and CDR2 FYNNEI. V was clipped by 2 bases and J by 4 bases, with 11 bases between them. The CDR3 loop spans 15 amino acids. CDR3 sequence: CASSEYSGLTGELFF. The CDR3 nucleotides read TGTGCCAGCAGTGAATATAGCGGACTCACCGGGGAGCTGTTTTTT.

CDR3 DNA: TGTGCCAGCAGCCTCCGGGACAGCTCTGGAAACACCATATATTTT. Amino acids: CASSLRDSSGNTIYF. This sequence joins TRBV7-2 and TRBJ1-3; 7 bases match TRBD1. This CDR3 is built from 15 residues. Trimming removed 5 bases from V and 0 bases from J; junction bases left unmatched: 4. Germline CDR1 SGHTA, CDR2 FQGNSA. Drawing the rest from reference TRBV7-2 and TRBJ1-3, the complete variable domain is GAGVSQSPSNKVTEKGKDVELRCDPISGHTALYWYRQSLGQGLEFLIYFQGNSAPDKSGLPSDRFSAERTGGSVSTLTIQRTQQEDSAVYLCASSLRDSSGNTIYFGEGSWLTVV.

This chain's CDR3 is CASSFRGPAVQPQHF. DNA of the CDR3: TGTGCCAGCAGCTTCAGGGGTCCCGCCGTTCAGCCCCAGCATTTT. The chain carries TRBV6-5 and TRBJ1-5; maybe TRBD1 (6 bases). The V end lost 6 bases, the J end lost 6 bases, and 18 bases lay between the germline ends. Looked up from germline, CDR1 is MNHEY and CDR2 is SVGAGI. The length of the CDR3 is 15 residues.

J is TRBJ2-2 and V is TRBV10-3; possible D gene TRBD1, 5 bases. CDR3 length: 15 residues. Looked up from germline, CDR1 is ENHRY and CDR2 is SYGVKD. Trimming pared 2 bases from V and 1 base from J, leaving 8 bases between. Here the CDR3 DNA reads TGTGCCATCAGTGAGATTCAGGGGAACACCGGGGAGCTGTTTTTT. This sequence encodes CAISEIQGNTGELFF.

The chain joins TRBV29-1 to TRBJ1-2, with TRBD1 identical over 10 bases. This CDR3 contains 13 residues. The germline gives CDR1 SQVTM, CDR2 ANQGSEA. V lost 7 bases and J lost 4; bases outside the gene matches: 6. CDR3 loop: CSASGTGAYGYTF. CDR3 nucleotide sequence: TGCAGCGCCTCCGGGACAGGGGCCTATGGCTACACCTTC.

There are a few counts of this clone. The chain carries TRBV5-6 and TRBJ1-2; TRBD1 matches 8 bases. There are 15 residues in the CDR3. V was clipped by 3 bases and J by 5 bases; unmatched bases: 9. Germline V CDR1 and CDR2: SGHDT, YYEEEE. CDR3 DNA sequence: TGTGCCAGCAGCTCCCGGACAGGGACGGGATATGGCTACACCTTC. This sequence encodes CASSSRTGTGYGYTF.

This chain joins TRBV5-4 and TRBJ2-7, with D maybe TRBD2 (5 bases). This CDR3 has 16 amino acids. Trimming shortened V by 2 bases and J by 0 bases, and 15 bases separated the two germline ends. Germline-derived CDR1 and CDR2 are SGHNT and YYREEE (reference sequence). CDR3 residues: CASSFGGGISSYEQYF. Written as DNA, the CDR3 is TGTGCCAGCAGCTTTGGCGGAGGCATCAGCTCCTACGAGCAGTACTTC. The variable domain in full, with the rest retrieved from reference TRBV5-4 and TRBJ2-7, is ETGVTQSPTHLIKTRGQQVTLRCSSQSGHNTVSWYQQALGQGPQFIFQYYREEENGRGNFPPRFSGLQFPNYSSELNVNALELDDSALYLCASSFGGGISSYEQYFGPGTRLTVT.

The chain links TRBV5-5 to TRBJ2-1; D gene uncertain. CDR3 length: 15 amino acids. Between the trimmed V and J ends, which lost 3 bases and 0 bases, there was a span of 10 bases. Germline V gene data show CDR1 as SGHKS and CDR2 as YYEKEE (reference sequence). CDR3: CASSSQPSSYNEQFF. CDR3 nucleotide sequence: TGTGCCAGCAGCTCCCAGCCTAGCTCCTACAATGAGCAGTTCTTC.

The chain is built from TRBV6-5 and TRBJ1-2; a weak D match, TRBD1 (6 bases). V dropped 1 base and J dropped 8 bases, with 8 bases sitting between them. The CDR3 is 12 residues long. Germline V gives CDR1 MNHEY, CDR2 SVGAGI. CDR3 in DNA: TGTGCCAGCAGTTACTGGGGGGGCGGCTACACCTTC. Residues: CASSYWGGGYTF.

The chain employs TRBV30 and TRBJ2-6; D remains ambiguous. V lost 2 bases and J lost 1, with 6 bases in between. CDR1 and CDR2 (germline): GTSNPN, SVGIG (reference sequence). This CDR3 region has 14 residues. DNA for the CDR3: TGTGCCTGGAGTTTCAATTCTGGGGCCAACGTCCTGACTTTC. Encoded protein: CAWSFNSGANVLTF.

The chain has TRBV12-3 or TRBV12-4 and TRBJ1-2; no definite D call. This CDR3 contains 13 residues. V was cut by 3 bases and J by 2 bases, with 7 bases left in between. The CDR3 loop is CASSFFRNYGYTF. CDR3 bases: TGTGCCAGCAGTTTTTTCAGGAACTATGGCTACACCTTC.

This clone was recorded only once. This sequence joins TRBV30 and TRBJ1-1; D is possibly TRBD1 (5 bases). Germline CDR1 reads GTSNPN; CDR2 reads SVGIG (reference sequence). This CDR3 is built from 13 residues. V shed 3 bases and J shed 8 bases, with 16 bases lying between them. The CDR3 DNA reads TGTGCCTGGAGATCGGTGGGGCGCCAGGAAGCTTTCTTT. Translating gives CAWRSVGRQEAFF.

A remark on this clone: A read error may produce the germline difference seen at one junction end. V is TRBV5-1 and J is TRBJ2-3; TRBD1 might be the D (6 bases). This CDR3 is 15 amino acids long. Germline V gene sequence: CDR1 SGHRS, CDR2 YFSETQ. CDR3 protein: CASSRGGSSTDTQYF. As DNA, the CDR3 is TGTGCCAGCAGCCGAGGGGGTTCTAGCACAGATACGCAGTATTTT. Full variable domain (outside the CDR3, taken from reference TRBV5-1 and TRBJ2-3): KAGVTQTPRYLIKTRGQQVTLSCSPISGHRSVSWYQQTPGQGLQFLFEYFSETQRNKGNFPGRFSGRQFSNSRSEMNVSTLELGDSALYLCASSRGGSSTDTQYFGPGTRLTVL.

J is TRBJ2-7 and V is TRBV2; the match to TRBD2 covers 9 bases. This CDR3 has 15 residues. Per germline, CDR1 SNHLY and CDR2 FYNNEI. The CDR3 sequence is CASSKAGGILDEQYV. The CDR3 DNA is TGTGCCAGCAGTAAAGCGGGAGGAATACTAGACGAGCAGTACGTC.

This clone has more than one count but fewer than ten. As DNA, the CDR3 is TGTGCCAGCAGCTCGAGGTCGTCCCGCACTGAAGCTTTCTTT. This sequence encodes CASSSRSSRTEAFF. This rearrangement joins TRBV7-2 to TRBJ1-1; no firm D call. CDR1 and CDR2 from the germline V gene are SGHTA and FQGNSA. V was clipped by 4 bases and J by 4 bases, with 13 bases between them. This CDR3 is built from 14 residues.

The chain combines TRBV11-3 with TRBJ2-3; 10 bases are a match to TRBD2. V lost 1 base to trimming and J lost 5 bases; unmatched junction nucleotides: 6. CDR3 length: 16 amino acids. In germline, CDR1 is SGHNT, CDR2 YENEEA. CDR3 sequence (DNA): TGTGCCAGCAGCTTAGGGCTAGCGGGAGTGGGAGATACGCAGTATTTT. This gives the protein CASSLGLAGVGDTQYF.

This rearrangement joins TRBV19 to TRBJ1-6; no firm D call. V lost 2 bases, J lost 9 bases, and 5 bases lay in between. CDR3 length equals 12 residues. Germline V gives CDR1 LNHDA, CDR2 SQIVND (reference sequence). CDR3 sequence: CASSIPGSPLHF. CDR3 bases: TGTGCCAGTAGTATACCCGGTTCACCCCTCCACTTT.